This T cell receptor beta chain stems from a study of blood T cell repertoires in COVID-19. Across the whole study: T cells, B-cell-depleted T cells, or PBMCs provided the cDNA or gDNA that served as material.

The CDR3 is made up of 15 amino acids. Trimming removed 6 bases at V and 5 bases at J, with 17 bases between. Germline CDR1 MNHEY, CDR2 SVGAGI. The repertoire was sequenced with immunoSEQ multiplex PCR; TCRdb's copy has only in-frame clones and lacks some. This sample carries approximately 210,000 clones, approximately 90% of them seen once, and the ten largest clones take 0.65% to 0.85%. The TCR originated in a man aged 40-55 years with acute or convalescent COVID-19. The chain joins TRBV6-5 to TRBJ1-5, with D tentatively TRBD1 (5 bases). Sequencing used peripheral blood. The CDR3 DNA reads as TGTGCCAGCAGGATGGACACGGTGGGTTATCAGCCCCAGCATTTT. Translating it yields CASRMDTVGYQPQHF.